A single sample gave rise to the 5 T cell receptor beta chains below, sequenced in a study of monozygotic twins with inflammatory bowel disease. TCRdb reworked the 5' RACE reads into one entry per CDR3 protein, no DNA. This repertoire includes 330,000 or so distinct CDR3 sequences. Sequenced material: blood. These receptors originate from a human donor with ulcerative colitis or Crohn's disease, or a healthy co-twin of an affected twin (not recorded which).

The chain joins TRBV7-2 to TRBJ2-5; TCRdb's D call, TRBD2, is unchecked because there is no DNA. This CDR3 is 14 amino acids long. Germline values: CDR1 SGHTA, CDR2 FQGNSA. The CDR3 here is CASSVGLGVETQYF.

The chain is built from TRBV20-1 and TRBJ1-1; the D call of TRBD1 rests on TCRdb alone, since no DNA is present to check it. Germline values: CDR1 DFQATT, CDR2 SNEGSKA (reference sequence). This CDR3 spans 13 amino acids. CDR3 loop: CSANSGGATEAFF.

This chain links TRBV25-1 with TRBJ1-1; as DNA is missing, the TRBD1 call by TCRdb cannot be tested. The CDR3 is 14 amino acids. CDR1 and CDR2 (germline): MGHDK, SYGVNS. CDR3 in amino acids: CASSGLLGAYEAFF.

This chain joins TRBV10-3 and TRBJ2-3; no DNA is available, so the TRBD1 call from TCRdb remains unchecked. This CDR3 is 12 amino acids long. Germline V gene sequence: CDR1 ENHRY, CDR2 SYGVKD. The CDR3 loop is CAISEGGRAQYF.

This chain connects TRBV7-8 to TRBJ2-1; TCRdb selects TRBD2, and the lack of DNA leaves this call unchecked. Germline-derived CDR1 and CDR2 are SGHVS and FQNEAQ. The CDR3 extends over 11 amino acids. CDR3 amino acids: CASSSGTSWSF.